Shown below are 21 T cell receptor beta chains from a single sample sequenced in a study of cytomegalovirus exposure and HLA in healthy donors. Assay: immunoSEQ multiplex PCR; the TCRdb copy retains only in-frame clones and omits some. Among about 160,000 clones listed, approximately 89% were seen once. The source material was PBMCs. The receptors here all came from a woman between 18 and 29 years old in good health and CMV-seropositive.

This chain joins TRBV4-2 and TRBJ2-7, with TRBD2 matching 8 bases. Trimming took 5 bases from V and 0 from J; bases not matched to a gene: 9. The CDR3 is 16 amino acids. Per the germline V gene, CDR1 is LGHNA and CDR2 is YNFKEQ. CDR3 region: CASSVNSGTSSYEQYF. The CDR3 DNA follows: TGTGCCAGCAGCGTTAATAGCGGGACAAGCTCCTACGAGCAGTACTTC.

The table lists this clone with a count of one. In the same sample, other DNA sequences code for this CDR3. This chain links TRBV18 with TRBJ1-5; perhaps TRBD1 as D (6 bases). The CDR3 spans 15 residues. V gave up 3 bases and J gave up 2 bases, with 11 bases separating them. Germline CDR1 KGHSH, CDR2 LQKENI. CDR3 bases: TGTGCCAGCTCACCGGGAGGGGGAGGCAATCAGCCCCAGCATTTT. It specifies CASSPGGGGNQPQHF.

This chain connects TRBV27 to TRBJ1-4; D might be TRBD1 (5 bases). The CDR3 sequence is 14 residues long. The ends were cut back, 5 bases at V and 3 bases at J, with 10 bases in the middle. Per the germline V gene, CDR1 is MNHEY and CDR2 is SMNVEV (reference sequence). The CDR3 protein is CASSRQLSNEKLFF. CDR3 sequence (DNA): TGTGCCAGCAGTCGACAGTTATCTAATGAAAAACTGTTTTTT.

The rearrangement uses TRBV2 and TRBJ2-2, with 11 nucleotides matching TRBD2. The CDR3 length is 18 residues. Germline V CDR1 and CDR2: SNHLY, FYNNEI. The V segment lost 2 bases and the J segment 5 bases; nucleotides outside the gene matches: 10. As DNA, the CDR3 is TGTGCCAGCAGTGAATTCCGATTCCTAGCGGGAGGTACCGGGGAGCTGTTTTTT. This codes for CASSEFRFLAGGTGELFF.

The CDR3 sequence: CASSRNLLTGFSGNTIYF. CDR3 sequence (DNA): TGCGCCAGCAGTCGAAATCTCCTAACAGGGTTCTCTGGAAACACCATATATTTT. V usage is TRBV10-2 and J usage is TRBJ1-3; D may be TRBD1 (6 bases). The ends were cut back, 5 bases at V and 0 bases at J, with 20 bases in the middle. The CDR3 has 18 residues. Germline assignment: CDR1 WSHSY and CDR2 SAAADI.

The J gene is TRBJ2-7, the V gene TRBV27, with D perhaps matching TRBD1 (5 bases). Between the trimmed V and J ends, which lost 2 bases and 3 bases, there was a span of 8 bases. The CDR3 is made up of 13 amino acids. The germline gives CDR1 MNHEY, CDR2 SMNVEV (reference sequence). The CDR3, as DNA: TGTGCCAGCAGTTTAAGGGGCAACTACGAGCAGTACTTC. Its protein is CASSLRGNYEQYF.

This clone was found once. This sequence joins TRBV18 and TRBJ1-2; no clear D. Germline loops: CDR1 KGHSH, CDR2 LQKENI. The CDR3 consists of 12 residues. Trimming removed 1 base at V and 9 bases at J, with 9 bases between. CDR3 protein: CASSPRLDSYTF. The CDR3 DNA is TGTGCCAGCTCACCACGGCTTGACAGCTACACCTTC.

This sequence joins TRBV18 and TRBJ2-1; tentative D call: TRBD1 (6 bases). CDR1 is KGHSH, CDR2 LQKENI, per germline. The CDR3 has 15 amino acids. V lost 4 bases, J lost 3 bases, and 13 bases lay in between. CDR3 region: CASSLRGTDYNEQFF. The CDR3 coding sequence is TGTGCCAGCTCACTTAGGGGGACGGACTACAATGAGCAGTTCTTC. The full variable domain, in which reference TRBV18 and TRBJ2-1 provide the parts outside the CDR3, is NAGVMQNPRHLVRRRGQEARLRCSPMKGHSHVYWYRQLPEEGLKFMVYLQKENIIDESGMPKERFSAEFPKEGPSILRIQQVVRGDSAAYFCASSLRGTDYNEQFFGPGTRLTVL.

The rearrangement links TRBV6-5 to TRBJ2-7; 9 bases map to TRBD2. J was trimmed by 5 bases and V by 5 bases; bases with no gene match: 7. Per the germline V gene, CDR1 is MNHEY and CDR2 is SVGAGI. The CDR3 is 14 amino acids. The CDR3 DNA is TGTGCCAGCAGTACCGGGACTAGCATCGACGAGCAGTACTTC. Translating gives CASSTGTSIDEQYF.

The chain is built from TRBV7-3 and TRBJ2-1; TRBD2 aligns across 8 bases. The CDR3 runs to 15 residues. The trim removed 4 bases at V and 5 bases at J, leaving 7 bases unmatched. Germline values: CDR1 SGHTA, CDR2 FQGTGA. The CDR3 here is CASSSPGGANNEQFF. CDR3 nucleotide sequence: TGTGCCAGCAGCTCCCCGGGGGGGGCGAACAATGAGCAGTTCTTC.

Notes on this clone: In the same sample, other DNA sequences code for this CDR3. This chain links TRBV18 with TRBJ2-5; D is undetermined. This CDR3 contains 12 residues. V was cut by 4 bases and J by 1 base, with 4 bases left in between. Looked up from germline, CDR1 is KGHSH and CDR2 is LQKENI. The CDR3, as DNA: TGTGCCAGCTCACGAGGCCAAGAGACCCAGTACTTC. Protein product: CASSRGQETQYF.

This chain joins TRBV27 and TRBJ1-2; the match to TRBD1 covers 7 bases. The length of the CDR3 is 14 residues. V shed 7 bases and J 6 bases; nucleotides not matched to a gene: 11. Germline assignment: CDR1 MNHEY and CDR2 SMNVEV (reference sequence). CDR3 protein: CASKTGLGADGYTF. CDR3 bases: TGTGCCAGCAAGACAGGGCTCGGTGCGGATGGCTACACCTTC.

The gene calls are TRBV5-5 and TRBJ2-7; D remains ambiguous. CDR3 size: 14 residues. V lost 2 bases and J 0 bases, leaving 9 bases between the germline ends. Germline-derived CDR1 and CDR2 are SGHKS and YYEKEE (reference sequence). Here the CDR3 DNA reads TGTGCCAGCAGCTTCCAGGCCCTCTCCTACGAGCAGTACTTC. Protein: CASSFQALSYEQYF. The whole variable domain, remainder taken from reference TRBV5-5 and TRBJ2-7, is DAGVTQSPTHLIKTRGQQVTLRCSPISGHKSVSWYQQVLGQGPQFIFQYYEKEERGRGNFPDRFSARQFPNYSSELNVNALLLGDSALYLCASSFQALSYEQYFGPGTRLTVT.

The chain combines TRBV6-6 with TRBJ1-5; 8 bases fit TRBD1. Per the germline V gene, CDR1 is MNHNY and CDR2 is SVGAGI (reference sequence). The V gene end was trimmed by 2 bases and the J gene end by 4 bases; junction bases not matched to a gene: 4. This CDR3 is built from 15 residues. The CDR3 loop reads CASSYPGTGNQPQHF. CDR3 sequence (DNA): TGTGCCAGCAGTTACCCCGGGACAGGTAATCAGCCCCAGCATTTT.

V usage is TRBV4-2 and J usage is TRBJ1-1, with 9 bases aligning to TRBD1. The length of the CDR3 is 17 residues. The V gene end was trimmed by 1 base and the J gene end by 11 bases; junction bases not matched to a gene: 17. Per germline, CDR1 LGHNA and CDR2 YNFKEQ. This CDR3 reads CASSQVVGTTQGADAFF. The CDR3 DNA is TGTGCCAGCAGCCAAGTTGTCGGGACAACACAGGGGGCGGATGCTTTCTTT.

This clone has only a few counts. The chain employs TRBV11-2 and TRBJ2-2; 12 positions agree with TRBD2. The CDR3 extends over 19 amino acids. The J segment lost 7 bases and the V segment lost 2 bases, leaving 14 bases of the junction unmatched. The germline gives CDR1 SGHAT, CDR2 FQNNGV. Written as DNA, the CDR3 is TGTGCCAGCAGCTTACAAACTCCGGGACTAGCGGGCTCGGGCGGGGAGCTGTTTTTT. Amino acids: CASSLQTPGLAGSGGELFF.

The chain combines TRBV6-5 with TRBJ1-2; maybe TRBD1 (6 bases). The germline gives CDR1 MNHEY, CDR2 SVGAGI. V was clipped by 2 bases and J by 8 bases, with 15 bases between them. This CDR3 region has 14 residues. CDR3 DNA: TGTGCCAGCAGTTACCAATCCGGGACAACCGGCTACACCTTC. Its translation: CASSYQSGTTGYTF.

The chain uses TRBV2 and TRBJ1-1, with D unresolved. The ends were cut back, 7 bases at V and 0 bases at J, with 6 bases in the middle. The CDR3 is 12 amino acids. Germline CDR1 is SNHLY and CDR2 is FYNNEI. CDR3 sequence: CASTGLNTEAFF. As DNA, the CDR3 is TGTGCCAGCACAGGATTGAACACTGAAGCTTTCTTT.

The V gene is TRBV5-1, the J gene TRBJ2-3, with TRBD2 identical over 10 bases. Trimming removed 4 bases from V and 1 base from J; junction bases left unmatched: 12. The germline V gene encodes CDR1 SGHRS and CDR2 YFSETQ. The CDR3 runs 18 residues. CDR3 sequence reads: CASSLGASGSLRTDTQYF. CDR3 coding DNA: TGCGCCAGCAGCCTCGGGGCTAGCGGGAGCTTACGCACAGATACGCAGTATTTT.

In its sample, this clone was seen once. The chain has TRBV11-3 and TRBJ2-1; maybe TRBD2 (6 bases). The CDR3 extends over 15 amino acids. Germline V CDR1 and CDR2: SGHNT, YENEEA. The V end lost 5 bases, the J end lost 0 bases, and 11 bases lay between the germline ends. CDR3 residues: CASSRDSSSYNEQFF. In DNA, the CDR3 is TGTGCCAGCAGCCGGGACTCCAGCTCCTACAATGAGCAGTTCTTC.

This clone turned up a few times. The gene calls are TRBV7-9 and TRBJ2-3; D remains ambiguous. The CDR3 runs to 16 residues. V was trimmed by 0 bases and J by 2 bases, leaving 12 bases between them. Germline lookup yields CDR1 SEHNR and CDR2 FQNEAQ (reference sequence). The CDR3 spells CASSLARSMDTDTQYF. DNA for the CDR3: TGTGCCAGCAGCTTAGCAAGGAGTATGGACACAGATACGCAGTATTTT.